Listed here are 3 T cell receptor beta chains from one sample, sequenced in a study of blood T cell repertoires in COVID-19. Here immunoSEQ multiplex PCR was the method, and the copy in TCRdb shows in-frame clones only, minus some. The sample lists roughly 260,000 clones, about nine tenths occurring once. The sample comprised peripheral blood. All receptors come from a person aged 18-29 years with COVID-19, enrolled during active disease.

The rearrangement links TRBV2 to TRBJ2-7; 10 nucleotides agree with TRBD2. V lost 4 bases to trimming and J lost 3 bases; unmatched junction nucleotides: 9. Germline V gene data show CDR1 as SNHLY and CDR2 as FYNNEI. The CDR3 length is 16 residues. CDR3 protein: CASSVTGLALNYEQYF. The CDR3 DNA sequence: TGTGCCAGCAGTGTGACGGGACTAGCGCTTAACTACGAGCAGTACTTC. Using reference TRBV2 and TRBJ2-7 for the parts outside the CDR3, the full variable domain is EPEVTQTPSHQVTQMGQEVILRCVPISNHLYFYWYRQILGQKVEFLVSFYNNEISEKSEIFDDQFSVERPDGSNFTLKIRSTKLEDSAMYFCASSVTGLALNYEQYFGPGTRLTVT.

The chain uses TRBV27 and TRBJ1-2, with 7 bases matching TRBD1. V shed 10 bases and J 3 bases; nucleotides not matched to a gene: 5. This CDR3 has 12 amino acids. Germline assignment: CDR1 MNHEY and CDR2 SMNVEV (reference sequence). The CDR3 DNA follows: TGTGCCACACAGGGGTTGGACTATGGCTACACCTTC. Residues: CATQGLDYGYTF.

This clone was detected once. The V and J genes are TRBV7-9 and TRBJ2-7; D is perhaps TRBD1 (6 bases). Trimming took off 5 bases at V and 4 bases at J, with 12 bases between the two ends. The CDR3 covers 13 residues. Per the germline V gene, CDR1 is SEHNR and CDR2 is FQNEAQ (reference sequence). CDR3 sequence reads: CASSGGTLYEQYF. In nucleotides, the CDR3 is TGTGCCAGCAGCGGTGGGACACTGTACGAGCAGTACTTC. Full variable domain (missing parts from reference TRBV7-9 and TRBJ2-7): DTGVSQNPRHKITKRGQNVTFRCDPISEHNRLYWYRQTLGQGPEFLTYFQNEAQLEKSRLLSDRFSAERPKGSFSTLEIQRTEQGDSAMYLCASSGGTLYEQYFGPGTRLTVT.